This T cell receptor (beta chain) was obtained from a study of T-cell memory formation after mild COVID-19. Using constant-segment primers, 5'RACE produced TCR alpha and TCR beta cDNA libraries carrying sample barcodes and UMIs. From the 5' RACE reads, TCRdb called clonotypes with MiXCR, one entry per CDR3 protein. The sample gives fewer than 650,000 distinct CDR3 sequences, about a fifth of which show up once; about 8.7% is in the top ten. The V end was cut by 0 bases, the J end by 3 bases, with 8 bases between. The V gene's germline CDR1 is DFQATT and CDR2 SNEGSKA (reference sequence). The CDR3 is 13 residues long. Concerning this clonotype: Its specificity is not known.

Findings of the study overall: Among CD4+ contracting clones, most were CM and EM, and CD8+ ones EMRA. Clones that shrank (day 15 to 85) were balanced CD4/CD8, whereas later expanders leaned CD4+.

The chain recombines TRBV20-1 with TRBJ1-1, with D unclear. This TCR derives from an adult woman who had mild COVID-19 (a few samples of this study predate the infection). Cell type and time point are not known. Sequencing used PBMCs or a T cell subset sorted from them (not recorded which). The DNA for the CDR3 is TGCAGTGCTAGAGATTTGGCCTACACTGAAGCTTTCTTT. Encoded protein: CSARDLAYTEAFF.